The source of this TCR beta chain is a study of cytomegalovirus exposure and HLA in healthy donors (dated by TCRdb to 2017 to 2019). Concerning the study at large: An earlier analysis of some 600 of the donors reported about 280 Gb of sequence data and approximately 120 million unique TCR beta sequences obtained from 150 million to 200 million T cells. Roughly 300 gigabases of sequencing data and 70 million to 100 million unique TCR sequences made up an early release that covered approximately 650 HLA-typed donors. Among the 398 genotyped donors, roughly 80% belonged to the genetic ancestry cluster associated with self-reported Caucasian donors. The aim of the study was to test whether cataloging public T cell receptors could identify signatures of past pathogen exposure. The study profiled the T cell repertoires of 500 to 800 subjects by immunosequencing and related them to cytomegalovirus serostatus. A separate validation cohort of 100 to 150 different subjects was used in addition to the approximately 640-subject first cohort. To predict cytomegalovirus infection status, the study combined high-throughput TCR immunosequencing, statistical association of individual TCRs with disease status, and machine learning. A later analysis re-examined previously published TCR beta repertoires from 610 or so donors and added high-resolution HLA genotyping to investigate patterns of TCR occurrence. In the later analysis, no new phenotypic data were used to find candidate immune exposures; instead, reliance was placed on TCR beta sequences and their occurrence across donors. An earlier analysis of 587 of the donors applied high-throughput TCR beta sequencing to assess whether each TCR beta V gene segment acted as functional or pseudogenic. Donor age, sex, ethnicity and CMV serostatus were compiled alongside the repertoire data. A later genetic analysis used genome-wide SNP genotypes for about three fifths of the 666 donors, treating that subset as a discovery cohort. Every discovery cohort repertoire had been produced on one sequencing platform. Both class I and class II loci were covered by HLA typing, at four-digit resolution. The number of donors typed differed by locus, with 629-630 for A, B, C, DRB1 and DQB1, over 500 for DQA1, 600 to 610 for DPA1, and under 490 for DPB1. Roughly five DR-DQ haplotypes were handled as single units for association and clustering, since linkage in the cohort was strong. On average, about 240,000 unique TCR beta nucleotide sequences were sequenced per donor among 398 genotyped donors of the cohort, with about 17% of those sequences being non-productive.

Summary of the overall study and its limitations: Most TCR sequences were observed very rarely across donors, whereas some public TCRs were present in many individuals. The authors suggested that the approach could potentially be extended to other disease states and immunological phenotypes. The only immune exposure information available for the cohort was CMV serostatus. Linkage disequilibrium might explain the correlated functional status among segregating V segments, but an unknown experimental factor could not be ruled out. A total of some 180 TCR beta chains were listed by the study as associated with cytomegalovirus. A group of highly shared sequence variants was considered likely to be a technical artifact of the sequencing pipeline. In a later genetic analysis, fewer N-insertions in productive TCRs were reported among donors in an Asian-associated ancestry cluster than the approximately 670-donor mean. A later analysis reported that several top co-occurrence clusters appeared linked to parvovirus B19, influenza, CMV and Epstein-Barr virus. A later analysis associated some 17,000 TCR beta sequences with specific HLA alleles at a false discovery rate of 0.05. Because counts were too low, roughly 17 rarely observed V segments, including chromosome 9 orphons, were left out of the earlier analysis of a few hundred of the donors. Only TCR beta chains were sequenced in this cohort, and the absence of alpha or paired-chain data limited detectable features. A further reported finding was that TCR beta sequences accurately predicted the HLA-A and HLA-B alleles for most subjects in the first cohort. Because some donors lacked HLA typing at each locus, the association tests relied only on the typed subset. A later analysis found that most CMV-associated TCR beta chains appeared HLA-restricted, with HLA associations seemingly driven largely by CMV exposure. A later analysis found that TCR association rates varied across HLA loci, with DRB1 alleles showing the most associated TCRs and HLA-C alleles the fewest. Cytomegalovirus status was reported to be diagnosed by the classifier with high specificity and sensitivity in both the original and validation cohorts. In an earlier analysis of some 640 of the donors, most TCR beta V segments were observed in productive rearrangements about 87% or about 30% of the time, broadly matching IMGT annotations. An association between a missense DCLRE1C variant and V-gene and J-gene trimming of TCR beta chains was found in a later genetic analysis and replicated in an independent cohort. The 87-base-pair reads could not distinguish some IMGT-functional V segments, including TRBV6-2 and TRBV6-3, so those segments were excluded. Assigning TCR associations to individual alleles was difficult when HLA alleles, especially DR and DQ, strongly co-occurred. Roughly uniform sequencing depth across donors was assumed in presence/absence analyses, although this assumption may not hold. A later analysis found that HLA-associated TCR beta chains were more clonally expanded and had lower generation probabilities than equally common non-associated chains. Three of the identified cytomegalovirus-associated TCR beta chains were confirmed in vitro to be specific for cytomegalovirus antigens.

Receptor amplification or capture employed the immunoSEQ multiplex PCR assay. A mixture of 60 forward primers for TCR Vbeta segments and 13 reverse primers for TCR Jbeta segments was used in the multiplex PCR. The CDR3 region of rearranged TCR beta genes was amplified from genomic DNA by a multiplex PCR assay. The Illumina HiSeq System was used to sequence the amplified TCR beta libraries as 87-base-pair reads. The paper's processing steps were these. In a later analysis, some 80 million unique TCR beta chains were counted across the approximately 670 repertoires, and some 10 million of these chains were shared by at least two donors. A nearest-neighbor algorithm error-corrected the raw reads and collapsed the reads into unique sequences, merging closely related sequences to remove PCR and sequencing errors. To assign V, D and J gene segments, CDR3 sequences were aligned to IMGT reference sequences. For a sequence to be retained, a match of at least six nucleotides was required to both a V gene segment and a J gene segment. Rearrangements were classified as productive when the CDR3 lacked stop codons and remained in frame with V and J, and all other rearrangements were classified as non-productive. CDR3 was defined by IMGT convention, running from the second conserved V-encoded cysteine to the conserved J-encoded phenylalanine. Sequences without an unambiguous match to a single V gene segment were excluded from the earlier analysis of about 600 of the donors. An earlier analysis of just under 600 of the donors called V segments functional above 56.7% productive rearrangements and segregating when the between-donor standard deviation exceeded 5%. A statistical classification framework was developed to diagnose cytomegalovirus status using the catalog of TCR beta chain sequences. In a later analysis, TCR nucleotide sequences were compared against IMGT/GENE-DB human TR gene sequences so that V and J genes could be assigned. Using the TCRdist pipeline, a later analysis assigned CDR3 sequences along with most-parsimonious VDJ recombination scenarios. A later analysis defined each TCR beta chain by its CDR3 amino acid sequence plus V-gene family, and excluded reads lacking a unique V-gene family. In a later analysis, some 600 highly shared, low-generation-probability nucleotide sequences were removed to address suspected cross-contamination and a sequencing artifact. For each public chain, a later analysis derived a clonal expansion index from normalized ranks of inferred template counts within each repertoire. In a later analysis, generation probabilities were computed with a VDJ recombination model fitted to out-of-frame rearrangements, and the resulting probabilities were checked against IGoR. Hypergeometric tests were used in a later analysis to score TCR-TCR, TCR-HLA and TCR-CMV co-occurrence, with a repertoire-size bias correction applied to the TCR pairs. False discovery rates were estimated in a later analysis by permuting HLA or CMV assignments 20 times. A later analysis grouped co-occurring TCRs with DBSCAN, adding TCRdist sequence similarity when clustering within HLA-allele-positive subsets. Repertoires with fewer than 30,000 or more than 120,000 public chains were left out of co-occurrence clustering, as were four to six repertoires with anomalous nucleotide sharing. TCRdb stores this immuneACCESS table with in-frame sequences only. Part of the clones is absent; in the studies checked, under half of the shortfall reflects unresolved V genes, and no reason is known for the rest. V and J calls and clone size are given by that table; D and trimming were obtained from the DNA. The sample has nearly 65,000 clones on record, approximately 76% of them singletons. The ten largest clones capture about 5.7% of the sample.

CDR1 and CDR2 are read off the germline V gene (reference sequence) as SEHNR and FQNEAQ. The CDR3, from cysteine to phenylalanine, totals 14 residues. The kept DNA is CDR3 alone, 42 bases in frame from the first base. Relative to germline, V is 5 bases shorter and J is 3 bases shorter, with 14 bases between their ends. Turning to this clone: Its recognized antigen is unknown. Per-base quality was not reported, and no clone a single base away is much larger than it.

In total, over 600 healthy bone marrow donors made up the cohort. Cohort members were all nominally healthy when sampled, although unrecorded immune exposures were likely present. The donor was CMV seronegative and was included in the group of about 350 seronegative cohort members. A peripheral blood sample was provided by each donor, and peripheral blood mononuclear cells were used for TCR beta sequencing. The Qiagen DNeasy Blood Extraction Kit was used to extract genomic DNA from the blood cell samples. The rearrangement joined TRBV7-9 to TRBJ2-7, with TRBD1 tentatively as D gene (6 bases match). Sequencing was done on a sample of PBMCs. The sequence came from a man aged 50-60 years in good health and CMV-seronegative. CDR3 sequence: CASSDHRTVYEQYF. In nucleotide form, the sequence is TGTGCCAGCAGCGACCACCGGACAGTCTACGAGCAGTACTTC. The CDR3, completed at both ends by the reference TRBV7-9 and TRBJ2-7 genes, gives the full variable domain DTGVSQNPRHKITKRGQNVTFRCDPISEHNRLYWYRQTLGQGPEFLTYFQNEAQLEKSRLLSDRFSAERPKGSFSTLEIQRTEQGDSAMYLCASSDHRTVYEQYFGPGTRLTVT.